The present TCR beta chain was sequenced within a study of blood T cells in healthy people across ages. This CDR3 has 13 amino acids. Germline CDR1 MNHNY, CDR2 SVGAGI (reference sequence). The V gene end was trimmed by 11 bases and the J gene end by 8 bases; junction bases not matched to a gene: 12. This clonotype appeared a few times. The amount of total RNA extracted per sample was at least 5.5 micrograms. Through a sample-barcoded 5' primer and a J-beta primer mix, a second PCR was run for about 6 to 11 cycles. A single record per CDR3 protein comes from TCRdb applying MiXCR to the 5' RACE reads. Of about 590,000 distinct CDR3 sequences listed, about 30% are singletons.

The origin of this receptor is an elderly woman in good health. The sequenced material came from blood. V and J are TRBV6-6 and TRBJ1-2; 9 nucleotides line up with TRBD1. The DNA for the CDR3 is TGTGCCGATTCGGGGACAGGGTGGAGGGGCTACACCTTC. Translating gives CADSGTGWRGYTF.